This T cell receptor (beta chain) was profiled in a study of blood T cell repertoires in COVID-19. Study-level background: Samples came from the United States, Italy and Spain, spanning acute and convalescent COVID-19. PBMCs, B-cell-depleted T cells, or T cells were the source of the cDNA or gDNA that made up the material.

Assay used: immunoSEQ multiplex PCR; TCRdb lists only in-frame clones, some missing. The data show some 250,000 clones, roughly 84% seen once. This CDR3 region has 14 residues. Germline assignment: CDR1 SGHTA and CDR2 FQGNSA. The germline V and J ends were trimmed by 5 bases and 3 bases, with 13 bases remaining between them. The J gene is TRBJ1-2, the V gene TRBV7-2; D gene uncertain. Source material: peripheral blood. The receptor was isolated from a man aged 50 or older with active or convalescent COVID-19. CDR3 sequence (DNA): TGTGCCAGCAGCCGTGCAAGAGGCGACTATGGCTACACCTTC. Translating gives CASSRARGDYGYTF. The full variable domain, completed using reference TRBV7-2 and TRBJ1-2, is GAGVSQSPSNKVTEKGKDVELRCDPISGHTALYWYRQSLGQGLEFLIYFQGNSAPDKSGLPSDRFSAERTGGSVSTLTIQRTQQEDSAVYLCASSRARGDYGYTFGSGTRLTVV.